This TCR beta chain was identified during a study of blood T cells in healthy people across ages. Broader study findings: Strong correlation linked observed beta diversity and percent naive T cells. Roughly linear age-related decline in beta diversity appeared, significant by age about 40.

Germline V gene lookup returns CDR1 SGHTA and CDR2 FQGNSA. This CDR3 contains 17 residues. The V and J ends lost 1 base and 5 bases, in that order; junction bases with no gene match: 7. The use of a sample-barcoded 5' primer and a J-beta primer mix characterized a second PCR of roughly 7 to 11 cycles. In TCRdb, the 5' RACE reads were re-called with MiXCR into one record per CDR3 protein. The sample lists approximately 960,000 distinct CDR3 sequences, about 29% occurring once. This clonotype was seen only a few times. As yet, its antigen is unknown. These same data were also listed under a study on T cells of mothers and their children. That study reports: Every mother produced more than 10 million TCR beta CDR3 reads, whereas every child provided several million. Related mother-child pairs showed slightly higher but non-significant overlap than unrelated pairs.

The chain employs TRBV7-2 and TRBJ2-1; TRBD2 aligns across 11 bases. The sequenced sample consisted of blood. This sequence was found in a woman between 40 and 55 years old in good health. CDR3 loop: CASSLEWSSGGHNEQFF. CDR3 nucleotide sequence: TGTGCCAGCAGCTTAGAGTGGTCTAGCGGGGGGCACAATGAGCAGTTCTTC.